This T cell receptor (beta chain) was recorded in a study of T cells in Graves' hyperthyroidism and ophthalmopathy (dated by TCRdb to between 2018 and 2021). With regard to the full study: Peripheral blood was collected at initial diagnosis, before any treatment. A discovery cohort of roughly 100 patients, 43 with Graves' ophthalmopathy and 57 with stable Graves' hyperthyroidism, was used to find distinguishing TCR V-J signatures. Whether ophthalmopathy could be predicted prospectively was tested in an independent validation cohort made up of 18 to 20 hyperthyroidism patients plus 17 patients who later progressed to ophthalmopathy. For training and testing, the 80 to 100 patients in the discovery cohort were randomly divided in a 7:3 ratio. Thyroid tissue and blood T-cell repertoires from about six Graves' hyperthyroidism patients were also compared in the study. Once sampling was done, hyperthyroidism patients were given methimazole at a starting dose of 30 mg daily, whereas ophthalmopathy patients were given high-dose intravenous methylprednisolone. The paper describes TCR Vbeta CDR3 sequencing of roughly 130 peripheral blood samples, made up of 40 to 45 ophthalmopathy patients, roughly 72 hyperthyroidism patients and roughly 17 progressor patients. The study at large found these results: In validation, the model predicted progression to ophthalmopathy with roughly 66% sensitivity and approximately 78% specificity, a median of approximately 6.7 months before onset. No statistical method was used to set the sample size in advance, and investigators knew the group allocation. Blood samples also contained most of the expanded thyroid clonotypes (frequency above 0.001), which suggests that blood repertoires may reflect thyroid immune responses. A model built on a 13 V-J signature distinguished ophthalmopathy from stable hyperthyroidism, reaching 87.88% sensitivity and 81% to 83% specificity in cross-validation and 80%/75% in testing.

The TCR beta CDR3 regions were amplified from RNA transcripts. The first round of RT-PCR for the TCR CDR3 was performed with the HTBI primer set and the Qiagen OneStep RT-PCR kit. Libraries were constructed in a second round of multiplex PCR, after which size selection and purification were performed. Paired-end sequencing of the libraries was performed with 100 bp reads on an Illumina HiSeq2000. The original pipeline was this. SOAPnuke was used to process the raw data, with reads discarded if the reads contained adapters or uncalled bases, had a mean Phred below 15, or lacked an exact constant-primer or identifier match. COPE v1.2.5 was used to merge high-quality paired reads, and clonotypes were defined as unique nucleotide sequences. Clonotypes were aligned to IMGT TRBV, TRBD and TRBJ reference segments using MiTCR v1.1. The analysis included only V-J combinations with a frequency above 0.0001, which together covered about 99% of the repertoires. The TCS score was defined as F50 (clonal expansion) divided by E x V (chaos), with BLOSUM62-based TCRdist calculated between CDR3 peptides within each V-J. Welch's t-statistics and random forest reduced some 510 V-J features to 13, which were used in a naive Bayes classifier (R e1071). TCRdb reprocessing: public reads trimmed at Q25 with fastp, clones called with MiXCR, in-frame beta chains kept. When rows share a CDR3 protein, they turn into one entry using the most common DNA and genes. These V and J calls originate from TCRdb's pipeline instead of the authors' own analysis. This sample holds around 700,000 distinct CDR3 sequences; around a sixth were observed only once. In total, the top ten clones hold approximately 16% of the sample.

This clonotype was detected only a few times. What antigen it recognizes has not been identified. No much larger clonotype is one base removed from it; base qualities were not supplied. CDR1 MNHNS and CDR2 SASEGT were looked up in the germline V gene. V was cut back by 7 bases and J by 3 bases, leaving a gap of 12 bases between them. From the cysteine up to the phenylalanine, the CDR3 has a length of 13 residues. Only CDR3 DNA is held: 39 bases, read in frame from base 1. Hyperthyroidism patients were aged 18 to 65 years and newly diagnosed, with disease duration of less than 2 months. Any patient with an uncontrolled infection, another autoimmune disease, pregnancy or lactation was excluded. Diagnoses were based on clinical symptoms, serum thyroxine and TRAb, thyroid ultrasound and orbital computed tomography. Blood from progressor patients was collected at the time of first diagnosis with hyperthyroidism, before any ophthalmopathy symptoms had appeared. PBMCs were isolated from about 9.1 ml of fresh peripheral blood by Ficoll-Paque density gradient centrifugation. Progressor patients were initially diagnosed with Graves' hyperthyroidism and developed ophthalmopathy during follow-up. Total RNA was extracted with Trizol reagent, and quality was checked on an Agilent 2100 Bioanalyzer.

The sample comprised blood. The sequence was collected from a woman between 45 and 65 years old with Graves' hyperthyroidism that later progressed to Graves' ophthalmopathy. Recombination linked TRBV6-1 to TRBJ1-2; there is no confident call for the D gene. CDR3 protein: CASIQGNYYGYTF. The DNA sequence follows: TGTGCCAGCATTCAAGGAAATTACTATGGCTACACCTTC.